This T cell receptor (beta chain) is drawn from a study of CD8 T cells in ankylosing spondylitis. The CDR3 extends over 14 amino acids. The V gene lost 6 bases and the J gene lost 7 bases, with 19 bases spanning the gap. Germline CDR1 SGHTA, CDR2 FQGNSA. Quantitative 5'-RACE with molecular barcodes generated TCR beta libraries. Each CDR3 protein is one row after TCRdb ran MiXCR on the 5' RACE reads. This table holds over 110,000 distinct CDR3 sequences, roughly 8% found once. Overall study findings and caveats: Made up of several highly homologous variants, a TCR beta motif appeared characteristic of ankylosing spondylitis blood. Disease-linked clones proved CD8+ and comparatively uncommon in peripheral blood.

Details on this clonotype: The target antigen is unknown.

The sequence came from a male donor with ankylosing spondylitis. The specimen was synovial fluid, either unsorted or a sorted T cell fraction (not recorded which). The V call is TRBV7-2, the J call TRBJ2-7, with D maybe TRBD2 (6 bases). The CDR3 DNA sequence: TGTGCCAGCAGTCCTAGACAAGGTCGGGAGGAGCAGTACTTC. Translated, it gives CASSPRQGREEQYF.